The rows below give T cell receptor beta chains drawn from one sample of a study of spatial heterogeneity in lung cancer. Using its own MiXCR run on the 5' RACE reads, TCRdb lists one record per CDR3 protein. The sample carries under 15,000 distinct CDR3 sequences, approximately 5% recorded once. The source was lung tumor tissue, collected at surgery. The origin of the receptors is a male donor with early-stage non-small cell lung cancer. Both conserved end residues are part of each CDR3. Each record gives: clone size, J gene, V gene, D gene, CDR3 DNA, CDR3 protein. D genes are given only for firm matches. Size is omitted from some rows. Given values are once, few, many or a class for expanded clones.

many | TRBJ2-3 | TRBV12-3/TRBV12-4 | NA | TGTGCCAGCAGGATCACAGATACGCAGTATTTT | CASRITDTQYF
few | TRBJ2-3 | TRBV18 | NA | TGTGCCAGCTCCCACCCCGGCTACACAGATACGCAGTATTTT | CASSHPGYTDTQYF
many | TRBJ2-3 | TRBV29-1 | NA | TGCAGCGTTGAAGTCACGGAAAACGATACGCAGTATTTT | CSVEVTENDTQYF
medium-sized | TRBJ2-5 | TRBV27 | NA | TGTGCCAGCAGTTTTCAGTCCGGGGCGAAGGAGACCCAGTACTTC | CASSFQSGAKETQYF
many | TRBJ2-6 | TRBV12-3/TRBV12-4 | NA | TGTGCCAGCAGTCCACAAAGCTACTCTGGGGCCAACGTCCTGACTTTC | CASSPQSYSGANVLTF
many | TRBJ1-5 | TRBV18 | TRBD1 | TGTGCCAGCTCACCACCGTCTGACAGGGTGTATCAGCCCCAGCATTTT | CASSPPSDRVYQPQHF
many | TRBJ2-1 | TRBV3-1 | TRBD2 | TGTGCCAGCAGCCAACTAGCGGGGGCGTACAATGAGCAGTTCTTC | CASSQLAGAYNEQFF
NA | TRBJ2-2 | TRBV7-9 | TRBD2 | TGTGCCAGCAGGAAAGGGGTTTCGGGAGCGGGAGTCAACACCGGGGAGCTGTTTTTT | CASRKGVSGAGVNTGELFF
many | TRBJ1-6 | TRBV2 | NA | TGTGCCAGCATCGATCCGGGCTCCTATAATTCACCCCTCCACTTT | CASIDPGSYNSPLHF
large | TRBJ2-5 | TRBV3-1 | NA | TGTGCCAGCAGCCAAGTTGAGACCCAGTACTTC | CASSQVETQYF
many | TRBJ2-7 | TRBV20-1 | NA | TGCAGTGCTAGAGAAAAACCGGGACATACCTACGAGCAGTACTTC | CSAREKPGHTYEQYF
many | TRBJ1-5 | TRBV28 | NA | TGTGCCAGCAGTTTGGGGGTTGGAGCGGGTTATCAGCCCCAGCATTTT | CASSLGVGAGYQPQHF
many | TRBJ2-5 | TRBV20-1 | TRBD1 | TGCAGTGCTAGAGATGATAGGGGGCTAGAGACCCAGTACTTC | CSARDDRGLETQYF
many | TRBJ2-3 | TRBV20-1 | NA | TGCAGTGCTAGAAATCCGGGACACCGCTTCACAGATACGCAGTATTTT | CSARNPGHRFTDTQYF
many | TRBJ2-3 | TRBV29-1 | NA | TGCAGCGTTGAAAGGGACGAGCTGAGCACAGATACGCAGTATTTT | CSVERDELSTDTQYF
many | TRBJ2-3 | TRBV20-1 | TRBD1 | TGCAGTGCTAGAGGGGGACAGCTCACAGATACGCAGTATTTT | CSARGGQLTDTQYF
many | TRBJ2-1 | TRBV27 | TRBD2 | TGTGCCAGCAGTTTATTCCACCCAACAATACTAGCGGGAGTAAACCATGAGCAGTTCTTC | CASSLFHPTILAGVNHEQFF
medium-sized | TRBJ1-4 | TRBV4-2 | TRBD1 | TGTGCCAGCAGCCAAGAGGGACAGGGTTTCGAAAAACTGTTTTTT | CASSQEGQGFEKLFF
many | TRBJ2-7 | TRBV27 | NA | TGTGCCAGCAGCCGAAAGGGTAGAGACTACGAGCAGTACTTC | CASSRKGRDYEQYF
many | TRBJ2-3 | TRBV6-2/TRBV6-3 | NA | TGTGCCAGCAGTTACTGGCGCGGGATGGAGGAAGATACGCAGTATTTT | CASSYWRGMEEDTQYF
many | TRBJ2-7 | TRBV12-3/TRBV12-4 | NA | TGTGCCAGCAGAGGCAGAAGAGGGGAGCAGTACTTC | CASRGRRGEQYF
many | TRBJ1-1 | TRBV4-3 | NA | TGCGCCAGCAGCCAAGAGTTTGTGGGTACTGAAGCTTTCTTT | CASSQEFVGTEAFF
many | TRBJ2-7 | TRBV2 | NA | TGTGCCAGCAGTGTAGGTCAGAAAAACTACGAGCAGTACTTC | CASSVGQKNYEQYF
few | TRBJ2-7 | TRBV20-1 | NA | TGCAGTGCTTCTACCCCCGGGACTTCAAGACCCAATTCCTACGAGCAGTACTTC | CSASTPGTSRPNSYEQYF
few | TRBJ2-1 | TRBV20-1 | TRBD1 | TGCAGTGCTAGAGATGGCGGACAGGGGATCAATGAGCAGTTCTTC | CSARDGGQGINEQFF
many | TRBJ1-4 | TRBV27 | TRBD1 | TGTGCCAGCAGTTTCCGGGACAGGGGCAATGAAAAACTGTTTTTT | CASSFRDRGNEKLFF
medium-sized | TRBJ2-5 | TRBV20-1 | NA | TGCAGTGCTATGGCCCATCAAGAGACCCAGTACTTC | CSAMAHQETQYF
many | TRBJ2-3 | TRBV14 | NA | TGTGCCAGCAGCCTGGGAGGACCAAGGAAGTATTTT | CASSLGGPRKYF
many | TRBJ2-1 | TRBV9 | NA | TGTGCCAGCAGCCCGACGAGACACATCCCCAGTGAGCAGTTCTTC | CASSPTRHIPSEQFF
many | TRBJ1-1 | TRBV7-2 | NA | TGTGCCAGCAGCTTCTGGGGGTTAAGTGCTTTCTTT | CASSFWGLSAFF
NA | TRBJ2-3 | TRBV6-2/TRBV6-3 | NA | TGTGCCAGCAGTTACGCTACCGGGACTGCAGATACGCAGTATTTT | CASSYATGTADTQYF
many | TRBJ1-4 | TRBV7-9 | TRBD1 | TGTGCCAGCAGCCTAAGACAGGGTGATGAAAAACTGTTTTTT | CASSLRQGDEKLFF
many | TRBJ2-2 | TRBV6-2/TRBV6-3 | NA | TGTGCCAGCAGTAAGACTAGTGAGAGAACCGGGGAGCTGTTTTTT | CASSKTSERTGELFF
once | TRBJ2-6 | TRBV20-1 | TRBD1 | TGCAGTGCTAGTCCCCGACAGGGGGCTACCGGGGCCAACGTCCTGACTTTC | CSASPRQGATGANVLTF
many | TRBJ1-3 | TRBV3-1 | NA | TGTGCCAGCAGCTCTAGGACTGTCTCTGGAAACACCATATATTTT | CASSSRTVSGNTIYF
many | TRBJ2-1 | TRBV20-1 | TRBD2 | TGCAGTGCTAGAGATCAGCTAGCGGGAGGTAGCAATGAGCAGTTCTTC | CSARDQLAGGSNEQFF
many | TRBJ1-2 | TRBV9 | NA | TGTGCCAGCAGCTACCGCAACTATGGCTACACCTTC | CASSYRNYGYTF
many | TRBJ2-5 | TRBV15 | NA | TGTGCCACCAGCAGAGCCCCCCCCTTACAAGAGACCCAGTACTTC | CATSRAPPLQETQYF
many | TRBJ2-5 | TRBV20-1 | TRBD1 | TGCAGTGCTAGAGATGGTCAGGGGGTGGGGACCCAGTACTTC | CSARDGQGVGTQYF
many | TRBJ2-7 | TRBV6-5 | NA | TGTGCCAGCAGTTACGCAGGCACCCACGAGCAGTACTTC | CASSYAGTHEQYF
many | TRBJ2-1 | TRBV9 | NA | TGTGCCAGCAGCGTCGCAGGGGATTTCAACAATGAGCAGTTCTTC | CASSVAGDFNNEQFF
many | TRBJ2-3 | TRBV7-3 | NA | TGTGCCAGCAGCTCACGTGGACAGATCGCAGATACGCAGTATTTT | CASSSRGQIADTQYF
many | TRBJ2-3 | TRBV20-1 | NA | TGCAGTGCGGGAGGGGGCACCTCCACAGATACGCAGTATTTT | CSAGGGTSTDTQYF
many | TRBJ1-4 | TRBV7-2 | NA | TGTGCCAGCAGTTCCGGGCCGACCGCCTTTGCAACTAATGAAAAACTGTTTTTT | CASSSGPTAFATNEKLFF
many | TRBJ2-5 | TRBV6-2/TRBV6-3 | NA | TGTGCCAGCAGTTACCCCATCCAAGAGACCCAGTACTTC | CASSYPIQETQYF
many | TRBJ2-7 | TRBV7-2 | TRBD2 | TGTGCCAGCAGCCTGAGGACTAGCGGGGGGTATGAGCAGTACTTC | CASSLRTSGGYEQYF
many | TRBJ1-1 | TRBV9 | NA | TGTGCCAGCAGCGTAGCAGGACAGCCGAACACTGAAGCTTTCTTT | CASSVAGQPNTEAFF
many | TRBJ2-2 | TRBV7-2 | TRBD2 | TGTGCCAGCAGCCCTGATGGGCGGGGGGACACCGGGGAGCTGTTTTTT | CASSPDGRGDTGELFF
many | TRBJ2-2 | TRBV29-1 | TRBD2 | TGCAGCGTTGAGGGGGGGAGCAGCACCGGGGAGCTGTTTTTT | CSVEGGSSTGELFF
many | TRBJ2-2 | TRBV5-4 | NA | TGTGCCAGCACCCTGGGGGGTAGCGGTAACACCGGGGAGCTGTTTTTT | CASTLGGSGNTGELFF
many | TRBJ1-2 | TRBV5-1 | NA | TGCGCCAGCAGCGTACAGGGTGTCTATGGCTACACCTTC | CASSVQGVYGYTF
many | TRBJ1-6 | TRBV4-2 | NA | TGTGCCAGCAGCCCACTCGGTGGGGGGATTGGTTCACCCCTCCACTTT | CASSPLGGGIGSPLHF
many | TRBJ1-1 | TRBV18 | NA | TGTGCCAGCTCACCCTTGTTGCTAACTGAAGCTTTCTTT | CASSPLLLTEAFF
many | TRBJ2-3 | TRBV12-3/TRBV12-4 | TRBD2 | TGTGCCTCAACAACGGGGGGGCAAAAGGATACGCAGTATTTT | CASTTGGQKDTQYF
few | TRBJ1-1 | TRBV20-1 | TRBD1 | TGCAGTGCTAGAGGGACAGGGGTTTTGACTGAAGCTTTCTTT | CSARGTGVLTEAFF
many | TRBJ2-1 | TRBV9 | NA | TGTGCCAGCAGCCCCCGTCGCGCGTCCTACAATGAGCAGTTCTTC | CASSPRRASYNEQFF
few | TRBJ2-4 | TRBV5-4 | NA | TGTGCCAGCAGCCCCGTCGATACCAAAAACATTCAGTACTTC | CASSPVDTKNIQYF
medium-sized | TRBJ2-1 | TRBV20-1 | NA | TGCAGTGCTTTTCAAGTTCCGATGCAGTTCTTC | CSAFQVPMQFF